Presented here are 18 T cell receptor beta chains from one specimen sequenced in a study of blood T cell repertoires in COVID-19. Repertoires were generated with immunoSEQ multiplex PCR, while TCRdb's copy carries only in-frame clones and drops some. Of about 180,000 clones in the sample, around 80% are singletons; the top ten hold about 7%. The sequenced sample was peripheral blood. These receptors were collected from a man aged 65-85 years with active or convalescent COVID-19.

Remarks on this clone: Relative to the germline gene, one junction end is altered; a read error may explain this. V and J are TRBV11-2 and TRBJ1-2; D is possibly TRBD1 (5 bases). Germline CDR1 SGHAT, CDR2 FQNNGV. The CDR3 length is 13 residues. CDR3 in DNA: TGTGCCAGCAGCCTAGACAGCGACTATGGCTACACCTTC. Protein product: CASSLDSDYGYTF.

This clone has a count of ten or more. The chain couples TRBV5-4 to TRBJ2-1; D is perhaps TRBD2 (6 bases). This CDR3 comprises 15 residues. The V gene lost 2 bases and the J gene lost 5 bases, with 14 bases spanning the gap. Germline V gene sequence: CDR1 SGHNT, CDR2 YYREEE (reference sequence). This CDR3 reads CASSLKTSLHNEQFF. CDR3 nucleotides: TGTGCCAGCAGCTTAAAAACTAGCCTCCACAATGAGCAGTTCTTC. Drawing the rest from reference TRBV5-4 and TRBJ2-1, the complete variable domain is ETGVTQSPTHLIKTRGQQVTLRCSSQSGHNTVSWYQQALGQGPQFIFQYYREEENGRGNFPPRFSGLQFPNYSSELNVNALELDDSALYLCASSLKTSLHNEQFFGPGTRLTVL.

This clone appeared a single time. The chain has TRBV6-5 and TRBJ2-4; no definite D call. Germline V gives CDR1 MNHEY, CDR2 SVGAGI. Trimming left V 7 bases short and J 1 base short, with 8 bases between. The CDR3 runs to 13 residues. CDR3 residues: CASTSVAKNIQYF. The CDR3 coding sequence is TGTGCCAGCACTTCCGTGGCCAAAAACATTCAGTACTTC.

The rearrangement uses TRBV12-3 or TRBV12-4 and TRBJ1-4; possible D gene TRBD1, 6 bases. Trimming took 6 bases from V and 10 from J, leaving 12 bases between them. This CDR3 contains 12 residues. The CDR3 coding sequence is TGTGCCAGCAGCCCCGACAGGTTAAAACTGTTTTTT. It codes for CASSPDRLKLFF.

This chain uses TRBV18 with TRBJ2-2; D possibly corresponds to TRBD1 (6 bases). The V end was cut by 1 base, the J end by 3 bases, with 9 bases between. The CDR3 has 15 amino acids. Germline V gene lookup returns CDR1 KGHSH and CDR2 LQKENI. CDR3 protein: CASSPQGEDTGELFF. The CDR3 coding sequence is TGTGCCAGCTCACCACAGGGGGAAGACACCGGGGAGCTGTTTTTT.

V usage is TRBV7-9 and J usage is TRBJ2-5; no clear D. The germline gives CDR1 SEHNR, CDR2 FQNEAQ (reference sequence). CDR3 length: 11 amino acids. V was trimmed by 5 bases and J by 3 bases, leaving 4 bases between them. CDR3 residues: CASSTEETQYF. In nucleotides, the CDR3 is TGTGCCAGCAGCACGGAAGAGACCCAGTACTTC.

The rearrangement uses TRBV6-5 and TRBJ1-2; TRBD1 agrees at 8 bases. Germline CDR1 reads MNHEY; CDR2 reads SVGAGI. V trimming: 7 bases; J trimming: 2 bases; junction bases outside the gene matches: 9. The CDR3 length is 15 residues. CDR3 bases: TGTGCCAGCATTAAAGTACAGGGGGGAAACTATGGCTACACCTTC. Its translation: CASIKVQGGNYGYTF.

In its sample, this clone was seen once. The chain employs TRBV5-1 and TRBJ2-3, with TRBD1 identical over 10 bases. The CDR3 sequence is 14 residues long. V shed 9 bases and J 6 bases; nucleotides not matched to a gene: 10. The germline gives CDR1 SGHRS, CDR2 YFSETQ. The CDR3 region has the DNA TGCGCCACCACCTTAGGGACAGGGGTGGATACGCAGTATTTT. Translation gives CATTLGTGVDTQYF.

CDR3 coding DNA: TGTGCCAGCAGCCAATTTGGGCGAGTAGCCAAAAACATTCAGTACTTC. Its protein is CASSQFGRVAKNIQYF. This rearrangement joins TRBV4-2 to TRBJ2-4; D is undetermined. Germline V lookup: CDR1 LGHNA, CDR2 YNFKEQ. The CDR3 is 16 residues long. V dropped 2 bases and J dropped 0 bases, with 11 bases sitting between them.

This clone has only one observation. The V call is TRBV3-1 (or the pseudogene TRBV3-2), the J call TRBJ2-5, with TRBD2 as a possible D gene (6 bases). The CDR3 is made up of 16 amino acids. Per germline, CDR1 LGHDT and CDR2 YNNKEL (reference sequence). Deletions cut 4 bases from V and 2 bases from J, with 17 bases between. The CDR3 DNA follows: TGTGCCAGCAGCCCTACGCCGGGACTGACGCAAGAGACCCAGTACTTC. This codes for CASSPTPGLTQETQYF.

CDR3 amino acids: CASSPGAGGSNIQYF. The CDR3 bases are TGTGCCAGCTCACCAGGAGCCGGGGGGTCTAACATTCAGTACTTC. The chain links TRBV18 to TRBJ2-4; 7 nucleotides agree with TRBD2. Trimming cost V 2 bases and J 7 bases; bases outside gene matches: 8. CDR3 length: 15 amino acids. The V gene's germline CDR1 is KGHSH and CDR2 LQKENI.

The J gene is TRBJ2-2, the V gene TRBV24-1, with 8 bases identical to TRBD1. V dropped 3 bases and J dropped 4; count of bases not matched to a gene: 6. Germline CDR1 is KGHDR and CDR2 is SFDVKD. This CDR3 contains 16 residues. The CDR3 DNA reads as TGTGCCACCAGTGATCCTGGACAGGGAAGCACCGGGGAGCTGTTTTTT. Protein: CATSDPGQGSTGELFF.

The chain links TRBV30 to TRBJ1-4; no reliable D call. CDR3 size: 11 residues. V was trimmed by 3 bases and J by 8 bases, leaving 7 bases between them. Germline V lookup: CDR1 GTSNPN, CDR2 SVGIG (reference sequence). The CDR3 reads CAWRRGEKLFF. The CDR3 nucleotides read TGTGCCTGGAGACGAGGAGAAAAACTGTTTTTT.

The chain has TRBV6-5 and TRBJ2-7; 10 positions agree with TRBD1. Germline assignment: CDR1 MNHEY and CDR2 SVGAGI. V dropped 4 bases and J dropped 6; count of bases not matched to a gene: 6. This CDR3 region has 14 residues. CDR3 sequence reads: CASSWGQGRGEQYF. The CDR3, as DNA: TGTGCCAGCAGTTGGGGACAGGGGAGGGGCGAGCAGTACTTC.

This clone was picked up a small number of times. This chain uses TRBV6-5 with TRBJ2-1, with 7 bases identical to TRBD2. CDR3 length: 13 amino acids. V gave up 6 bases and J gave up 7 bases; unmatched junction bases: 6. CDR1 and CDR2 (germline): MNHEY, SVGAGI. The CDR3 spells CASRRLARNEQFF. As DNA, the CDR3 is TGTGCCAGCAGAAGACTAGCCAGGAATGAGCAGTTCTTC.

This CDR3 is CASSSGGAKTYKLFF. Written as DNA, the CDR3 is TGTGCCAGCAGCTCCGGAGGAGCCAAAACCTATAAACTGTTTTTT. The chain employs TRBV7-9 and TRBJ1-4; the D is unclear. The V end was cut by 4 bases, the J end by 11 bases, with 20 bases between. This CDR3 region has 15 residues. Per germline, CDR1 SEHNR and CDR2 FQNEAQ (reference sequence).

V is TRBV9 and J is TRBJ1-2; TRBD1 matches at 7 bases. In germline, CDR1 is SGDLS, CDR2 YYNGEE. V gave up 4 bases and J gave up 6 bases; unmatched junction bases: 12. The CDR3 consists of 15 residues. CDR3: CASSPSPDRINGYTF. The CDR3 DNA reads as TGTGCCAGCAGCCCAAGCCCGGACAGGATAAATGGCTACACCTTC.

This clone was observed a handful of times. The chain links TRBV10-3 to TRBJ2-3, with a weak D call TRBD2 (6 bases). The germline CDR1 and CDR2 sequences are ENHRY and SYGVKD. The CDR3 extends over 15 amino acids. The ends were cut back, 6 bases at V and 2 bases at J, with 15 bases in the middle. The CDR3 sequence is CAIREGWGVTDTQYF. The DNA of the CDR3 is TGTGCCATCAGGGAGGGGTGGGGGGTCACAGATACGCAGTATTTT.